A single T cell receptor (beta chain) is shown here with its context. The antigen is unknown. The CDR3 consists of 16 residues. From germline, CDR1 is LGHNA and CDR2 YSLEER. With V trimmed by 0 bases and J by 4 bases, 5 bases remained unmatched. The repertoire was sequenced with immunoSEQ multiplex PCR; TCRdb's copy has only in-frame clones and lacks some. The sample shows tens of thousands of clones, roughly four fifths of them seen only once. The sample belongs to a study of T cells in narcolepsy. About the research overall: Donors had narcolepsy type 1 or type 2, or were healthy controls.

Study-wide points: Autoreactive clone sequences were missing from some blood memory CD4+ repertoires. Same-patient CSF and blood CD4+ T cell clonotypes included HCRT-specific and TRIB2-specific autoreactive ones.

Sequencing used CD45RA- memory CD4+ T cells from PBMCs. This rearrangement joins TRBV4-3 to TRBJ2-7, with 11 bases matching TRBD1. This TCR came from a human donor with narcolepsy. In DNA form, the CDR3 reads TGCGCCAGCAGCCAAGACACTGGACAGGGGGCATACGAGCAGTACTTC. Protein sequence: CASSQDTGQGAYEQYF.